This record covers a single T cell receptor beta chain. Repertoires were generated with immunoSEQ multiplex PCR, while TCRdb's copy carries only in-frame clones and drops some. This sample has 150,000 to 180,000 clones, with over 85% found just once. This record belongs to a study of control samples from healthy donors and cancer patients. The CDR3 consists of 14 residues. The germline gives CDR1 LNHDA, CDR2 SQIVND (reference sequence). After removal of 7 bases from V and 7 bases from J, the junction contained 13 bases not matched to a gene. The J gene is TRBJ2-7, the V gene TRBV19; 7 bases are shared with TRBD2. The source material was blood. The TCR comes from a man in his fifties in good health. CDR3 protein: CASTLRAGEDEQYF. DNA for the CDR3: TGTGCCAGTACCCTGAGGGCGGGAGAGGATGAGCAGTACTTC.